This paragraph reports one T cell receptor beta chain. The junction does not match germline at one end; this may be a read error. This CDR3 is also generated by other DNA sequences in the sample. Germline values: CDR1 LGHDT, CDR2 YNNKEL (reference sequence). There are 15 residues in the CDR3. The data belong to a study of blood T cell repertoires in COVID-19. At the level of the study: Donors in the United States, Italy and Spain gave samples during acute or convalescent COVID-19. T cells, B-cell-depleted T cells, or PBMCs supplied cDNA or gDNA.

Study processing details: Amplifying reference gene primers gave estimates of nucleated cell counts. Sequencing was performed with immunoSEQ multiplex PCR; in TCRdb, only in-frame clones are kept and a portion is missing. The V and J calls and clone size were taken over from that table, and D and trimming were inferred from the DNA. The sample carries over 200,000 clones, around 85% recorded once. The sequence was obtained from a human donor in a cohort sampled during active COVID-19. The sequencing input was peripheral blood. V gene TRBV3-1 (or the pseudogene TRBV3-2) combines with J gene TRBJ1-3; 7 positions match TRBD1. CDR3: CASSLDRAAGNTIYF. The CDR3 bases are TGTGCTAGCAGCCTAGACAGGGCGGCTGGAAACACCATATATTTT.